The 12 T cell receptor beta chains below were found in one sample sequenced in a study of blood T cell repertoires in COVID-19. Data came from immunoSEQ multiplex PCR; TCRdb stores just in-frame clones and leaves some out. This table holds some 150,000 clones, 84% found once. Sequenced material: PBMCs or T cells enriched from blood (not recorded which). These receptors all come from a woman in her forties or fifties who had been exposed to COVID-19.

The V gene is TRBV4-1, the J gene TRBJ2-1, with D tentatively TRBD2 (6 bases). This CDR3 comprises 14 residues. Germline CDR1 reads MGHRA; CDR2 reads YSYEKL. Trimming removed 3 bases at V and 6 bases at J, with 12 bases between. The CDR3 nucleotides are TGCGCCAGCAGCCAGGAGGGACCGATCAATGAGCAGTTCTTC. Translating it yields CASSQEGPINEQFF.

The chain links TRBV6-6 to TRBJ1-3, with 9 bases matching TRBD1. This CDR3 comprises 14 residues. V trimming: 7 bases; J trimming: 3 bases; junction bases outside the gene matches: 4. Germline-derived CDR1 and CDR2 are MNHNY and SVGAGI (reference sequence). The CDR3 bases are TGTGCCAGCAAACAGGGGGCCAGTGGAAACACCATATATTTT. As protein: CASKQGASGNTIYF.

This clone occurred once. The CDR3 DNA follows: TGTGCCAGCAGCCGACCCCCAGCAGGGTTGAACACCGGGGAGCTGTTTTTT. Translated: CASSRPPAGLNTGELFF. V is TRBV7-9 and J is TRBJ2-2, with D perhaps TRBD1 (5 bases). The CDR3 spans 17 residues. CDR1 and CDR2 from the germline V gene are SEHNR and FQNEAQ (reference sequence). The ends were cut back, 5 bases at V and 1 base at J, with 17 bases in the middle.

Here the CDR3 DNA reads TGTGCCAGCAGCTTAGCGGGACAGGGTGGCGAGACCCAGTACTTC. It specifies CASSLAGQGGETQYF. The V gene is TRBV7-9, the J gene TRBJ2-5, with 9 bases lining up with TRBD1. This CDR3 is 15 amino acids long. CDR1 and CDR2 from the germline V gene are SEHNR and FQNEAQ (reference sequence). V dropped 0 bases and J dropped 5; count of bases not matched to a gene: 4.

CDR3 amino acids: CATGTGPYEQYF. CDR3 bases: TGTGCCACCGGGACAGGGCCCTACGAGCAGTACTTC. The chain employs TRBV2 and TRBJ2-7, with TRBD1 matching 9 bases. In germline, CDR1 is SNHLY, CDR2 FYNNEI. The ends lost 10 bases at V and 2 bases at J; junction bases unmatched: 3. This CDR3 region has 12 residues.

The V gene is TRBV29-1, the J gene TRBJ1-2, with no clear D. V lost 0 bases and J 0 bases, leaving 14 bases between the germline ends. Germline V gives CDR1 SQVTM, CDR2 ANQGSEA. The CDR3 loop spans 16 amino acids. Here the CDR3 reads CSVEDQPGKANYGYTF. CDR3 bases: TGCAGCGTTGAAGATCAGCCAGGTAAAGCTAACTATGGCTACACCTTC. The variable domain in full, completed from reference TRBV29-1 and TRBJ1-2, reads SAVISQKPSRDICQRGTSLTIQCQVDSQVTMMFWYRQQPGQSLTLIATANQGSEATYESGFVIDKFPISRPNLTFSTLTVSNMSPEDSSIYLCSVEDQPGKANYGYTFGSGTRLTVV.

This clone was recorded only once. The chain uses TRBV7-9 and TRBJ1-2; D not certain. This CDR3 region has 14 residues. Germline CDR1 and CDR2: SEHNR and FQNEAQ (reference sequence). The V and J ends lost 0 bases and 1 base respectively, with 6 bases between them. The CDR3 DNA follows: TGTGCCAGCAGCTTAGCGAACAGTAACTATGGCTACACCTTC. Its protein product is CASSLANSNYGYTF.

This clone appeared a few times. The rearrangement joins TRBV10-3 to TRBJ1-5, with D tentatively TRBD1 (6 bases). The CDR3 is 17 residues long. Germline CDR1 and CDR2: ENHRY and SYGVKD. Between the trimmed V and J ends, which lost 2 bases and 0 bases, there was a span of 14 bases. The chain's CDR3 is CAISEVQGPSSNQPQHF. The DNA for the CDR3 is TGTGCCATCAGTGAGGTACAGGGACCTTCTAGCAATCAGCCCCAGCATTTT.

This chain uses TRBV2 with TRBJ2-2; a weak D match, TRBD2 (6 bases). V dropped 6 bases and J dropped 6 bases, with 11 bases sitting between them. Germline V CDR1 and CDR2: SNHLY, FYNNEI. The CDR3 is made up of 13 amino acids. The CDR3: CASREWEAGELFF. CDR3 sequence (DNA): TGTGCCAGCAGGGAGTGGGAGGCCGGGGAGCTGTTTTTT. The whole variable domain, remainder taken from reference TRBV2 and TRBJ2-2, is EPEVTQTPSHQVTQMGQEVILRCVPISNHLYFYWYRQILGQKVEFLVSFYNNEISEKSEIFDDQFSVERPDGSNFTLKIRSTKLEDSAMYFCASREWEAGELFFGEGSRLTVL.

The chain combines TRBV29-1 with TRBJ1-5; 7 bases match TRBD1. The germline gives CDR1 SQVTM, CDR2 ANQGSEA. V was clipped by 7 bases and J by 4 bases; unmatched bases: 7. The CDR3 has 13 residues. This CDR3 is CSAQGQRNQPQHF. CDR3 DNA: TGCAGCGCCCAGGGACAGCGAAATCAGCCCCAGCATTTT.

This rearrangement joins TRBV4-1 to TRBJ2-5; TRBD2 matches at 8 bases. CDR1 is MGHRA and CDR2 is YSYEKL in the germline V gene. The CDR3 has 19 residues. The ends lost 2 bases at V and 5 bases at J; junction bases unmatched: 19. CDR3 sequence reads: CASSQPDMVGRGDSETQYF. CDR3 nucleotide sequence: TGCGCCAGCAGCCAACCCGACATGGTCGGGCGGGGGGATTCCGAGACCCAGTACTTC.

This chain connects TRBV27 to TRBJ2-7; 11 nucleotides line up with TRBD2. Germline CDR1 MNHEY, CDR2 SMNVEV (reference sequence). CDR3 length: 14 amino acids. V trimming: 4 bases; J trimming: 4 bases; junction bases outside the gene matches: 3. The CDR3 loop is CASSWVAGGYEQYF. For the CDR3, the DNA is TGTGCCAGCAGTTGGGTAGCGGGAGGGTACGAGCAGTACTTC.